These 29 T cell receptor beta chains were sequenced from one sample in a study of cytomegalovirus exposure and HLA in healthy donors (dated by TCRdb to the late 2010s). Library prep was done by the immunoSEQ multiplex PCR assay. As stored in TCRdb, this immuneACCESS dataset retains in-frame rearrangements with V and J assigned. A fraction of the clones does not appear; measured against another copy, unresolved V genes explain less than half of the discrepancy, and the remainder lacks a known reason. This sample holds fewer than 250,000 clones; just under 90% were observed only once. The ten biggest clones cover approximately 2.5% of the sample. What was sequenced was PBMCs. Every receptor here comes from a man aged 18 to 29 in good health and CMV-seronegative.

V gene TRBV19 combines with J gene TRBJ2-3, with D possibly being TRBD1 (5 bases). Trimming took off 0 bases at V and 0 bases at J, with 7 bases between the two ends. Germline V lookup: CDR1 LNHDA, CDR2 SQIVND (reference sequence). The CDR3 totals 15 residues. This CDR3 reads CASSIEQASTDTQYF. Written as DNA, the CDR3 is TGTGCCAGTAGTATAGAACAGGCTAGCACAGATACGCAGTATTTT. The full variable domain, with the rest looked up from reference TRBV19 and TRBJ2-3, is DGGITQSPKYLFRKEGQNVTLSCEQNLNHDAMYWYRQDPGQGLRLIYYSQIVNDFQKGDIAEGYSVSREKKESFPLTVTSAQKNPTAFYLCASSIEQASTDTQYFGPGTRLTVL.

The sample holds a few counts of this clone. This chain uses TRBV9 with TRBJ1-5, with 7 positions matching TRBD1. The V and J ends lost 3 bases and 7 bases, in that order; junction bases with no gene match: 7. The germline V gene has CDR1 SGDLS and CDR2 YYNGEE. The CDR3 sequence is 14 residues long. Here the CDR3 reads CASSGQGGGQPQHF. CDR3 DNA: TGTGCCAGCAGCGGACAGGGCGGAGGGCAGCCCCAGCATTTT.

This clone was observed a single time. The chain employs TRBV6-5 and TRBJ2-3; 9 bases map to TRBD2. Unmatched junction bases numbered 5, after V lost 1 base and J lost 6 bases. CDR1 and CDR2 (germline): MNHEY, SVGAGI. The CDR3 totals 15 residues. CDR3 loop: CASSYWGGGEDTQYF. The DNA for the CDR3 is TGTGCCAGCAGTTACTGGGGCGGGGGGGAGGATACGCAGTATTTT.

This chain uses TRBV6-5 with TRBJ1-1; TRBD1 aligns across 10 bases. The V gene end was trimmed by 4 bases and the J gene end by 1 base; junction bases not matched to a gene: 6. The length of the CDR3 is 16 residues. The V gene's germline CDR1 is MNHEY and CDR2 SVGAGI. CDR3 coding DNA: TGTGCCAGCAGTTTACCCCGGACAGGGGGGAACACTGAAGCTTTCTTT. The encoded protein is CASSLPRTGGNTEAFF.

This rearrangement joins TRBV6-1 to TRBJ2-3; 11 positions match TRBD2. The V segment lost 9 bases and the J segment 2 bases; nucleotides outside the gene matches: 4. Germline-derived CDR1 and CDR2 are MNHNS and SASEGT. The CDR3 contains 14 residues. The DNA of the CDR3 is TGTGCCAGTGCGACTAGCGGGGCCACAGATACGCAGTATTTT. Its translation: CASATSGATDTQYF.

This sequence joins TRBV9 and TRBJ2-1; possible D gene TRBD2, 6 bases. CDR3 length equals 15 residues. The V end lost 0 bases, the J end lost 3 bases, and 10 bases lay between the germline ends. The germline V gene encodes CDR1 SGDLS and CDR2 YYNGEE. CDR3 coding DNA: TGTGCCAGCAGCGTAGGGGACTTCCACTACAATGAGCAGTTCTTC. Protein sequence: CASSVGDFHYNEQFF.

By sample share, this clone is medium-sized. The chain uses TRBV6-1 and TRBJ2-3, with D perhaps matching TRBD1 (6 bases). V was pared by 2 bases and J by 3 bases, with 12 bases between. Germline V gene lookup returns CDR1 MNHNS and CDR2 SASEGT. The CDR3 sequence is 15 residues long. CDR3 in amino acids: CASSESLGATDTQYF. In DNA form, the CDR3 reads TGTGCCAGCAGTGAAAGTTTGGGGGCAACAGATACGCAGTATTTT.

The chain couples TRBV18 to TRBJ1-1, with 8 bases aligning to TRBD1. Trimming cost V 10 bases and J 0 bases; bases outside gene matches: 4. The length of the CDR3 is 13 residues. In germline, CDR1 is KGHSH, CDR2 LQKENI. The DNA for the CDR3 is TGTGCCACCGGACAGGGAATGAACACTGAAGCTTTCTTT. This translates into CATGQGMNTEAFF.

The gene calls are TRBV6-1 and TRBJ1-3; D not certain. CDR1 MNHNS and CDR2 SASEGT come from the germline V gene. Trimming took off 7 bases at V and 0 bases at J, with 13 bases between the two ends. The CDR3 is made up of 15 amino acids. CDR3 sequence reads: CASTPDFDSGNTIYF. The CDR3 region has the DNA TGTGCCAGCACCCCCGACTTTGACTCTGGAAACACCATATATTTT.

The rearrangement uses TRBV16 and TRBJ2-2; 7 positions match TRBD1. The CDR3 loop spans 13 amino acids. Germline V gene sequence: CDR1 KGHSY, CDR2 FQNENV. The junction had 2 bases not matched to a gene; V was cut back by 4 bases and J by 6 bases. Here the CDR3 reads CASSPTGAGELFF. CDR3 coding DNA: TGTGCCAGCAGCCCTACAGGGGCCGGGGAGCTGTTTTTT.

This clone has a single count. The chain carries TRBV28 and TRBJ2-3, with 9 bases lining up with TRBD1. The CDR3 runs to 17 residues. V was pared by 6 bases and J by 3 bases, with 13 bases of the junction left unmatched. Looked up from germline, CDR1 is MDHEN and CDR2 is SYDVKM. The CDR3 is CASRLLPGQGATDTQYF. CDR3 coding DNA: TGTGCCAGCAGACTCCTTCCGGGACAGGGAGCGACAGATACGCAGTATTTT.

This clone was seen a single time. J is TRBJ1-5 and V is TRBV6-5, with D possibly TRBD1 on 5 matching bases. The ends were cut back, 5 bases at V and 4 bases at J, with 9 bases in the middle. Per the germline V gene, CDR1 is MNHEY and CDR2 is SVGAGI. The CDR3 length is 13 residues. CDR3 region: CASSPGLNQPQHF. In nucleotides, the CDR3 is TGTGCCAGCAGTCCGGGACTTAATCAGCCCCAGCATTTT.

This chain joins TRBV9 and TRBJ2-7; D may be TRBD2 (6 bases). CDR1 and CDR2 (germline): SGDLS, YYNGEE. This CDR3 spans 15 amino acids. V was pared by 0 bases and J by 1 base, with 11 bases between. In nucleotides, the CDR3 is TGTGCCAGCAGCGTAGAGGAGGGCCCTTCCTACGAGCAGTACTTC. Amino acid sequence: CASSVEEGPSYEQYF.

This chain connects TRBV10-3 to TRBJ2-3; possible D gene TRBD1, 6 bases. This CDR3 region has 17 residues. Trimming cost V 3 bases and J 7 bases, with 23 bases left between them. CDR1 is ENHRY, CDR2 SYGVKD, per germline. The CDR3 loop reads CAISDTLYRVLLNTQYF. The CDR3 DNA is TGTGCCATCAGTGATACCCTATACAGGGTACTTTTGAATACGCAGTATTTT.

V usage is TRBV19 and J usage is TRBJ2-7, with D possibly TRBD1 on 6 matching bases. The ends were cut back, 2 bases at V and 3 bases at J, with 11 bases in the middle. Germline V gene lookup returns CDR1 LNHDA and CDR2 SQIVND (reference sequence). This CDR3 has 14 residues. CDR3 nucleotide sequence: TGTGCCAGTAGTATAAGGGGGATGATCTACGAGCAGTACTTC. Its translation: CASSIRGMIYEQYF.

This clone has just a few counts. The chain has TRBV18 and TRBJ1-6; D perhaps matches TRBD1 (5 bases). This CDR3 has 15 residues. Trimming cost V 3 bases and J 8 bases, with 14 bases left between them. The germline CDR1 and CDR2 sequences are KGHSH and LQKENI. The CDR3 reads CASSPDTGEDSPLHF. The CDR3 coding sequence is TGTGCCAGCTCACCTGACACAGGTGAAGATTCACCCCTCCACTTT.

The chain links TRBV4-1 to TRBJ2-7; 9 nucleotides line up with TRBD2. This CDR3 contains 14 residues. J lost 0 bases, V lost 8 bases, and 5 bases had no gene match. Germline V gene sequence: CDR1 MGHRA, CDR2 YSYEKL. CDR3 in DNA: TGCGCCAGCTCACTAGCGGGTCGCTCCTACGAGCAGTACTTC. This gives the protein CASSLAGRSYEQYF.

The chain joins TRBV28 to TRBJ1-2; possibly TRBD1 for D (5 bases). This CDR3 has 14 amino acids. Trimming took 4 bases from V and 6 from J, leaving 15 bases between them. Germline CDR1 is MDHEN and CDR2 is SYDVKM. CDR3 sequence: CASSSTPPGNGYTF. The CDR3 region has the DNA TGTGCCAGCAGTTCGACCCCCCCAGGGAATGGCTACACCTTC.

This clone is a singleton in its sample. The chain employs TRBV27 and TRBJ2-7, with D unresolved. The CDR3 loop spans 14 amino acids. V dropped 5 bases and J dropped 3 bases, with 14 bases sitting between them. Per the germline V gene, CDR1 is MNHEY and CDR2 is SMNVEV (reference sequence). As DNA, the CDR3 is TGTGCCAGCAGTGCAGACCCCACGGGCTACGAGCAGTACTTC. It codes for CASSADPTGYEQYF.

V usage is TRBV4-3 and J usage is TRBJ1-1, with no clear D. The CDR3 totals 14 residues. Trimming removed 0 bases from V and 5 bases from J, with 10 bases in between. The V gene's germline CDR1 is LGHNA and CDR2 YSLEER. Written as DNA, the CDR3 is TGCGCCAGCAGCCAAGAGGATGCGGGAACTGAAGCTTTCTTT. Translated: CASSQEDAGTEAFF.

This chain joins TRBV6-5 and TRBJ1-1, with D perhaps matching TRBD1 (5 bases). V was shortened by 4 bases and J by 0 bases, with 12 bases between the two germline ends. Germline-derived CDR1 and CDR2 are MNHEY and SVGAGI. The CDR3 totals 15 residues. CDR3 region: CASSLTETMNTEAFF. As DNA, the CDR3 is TGTGCCAGCAGTTTGACAGAAACCATGAACACTGAAGCTTTCTTT.

The V call is TRBV19, the J call TRBJ2-3; TRBD2 might be the D (5 bases). The CDR3 has 12 residues. Trimming removed 8 bases from V and 9 bases from J, with 15 bases in between. CDR1 and CDR2 (germline): LNHDA, SQIVND (reference sequence). The CDR3 coding sequence is TGTGCCAGTGGAGCCCTCCGAGGGACGCAGTATTTT. This sequence encodes CASGALRGTQYF. The variable domain in full, completed from reference TRBV19 and TRBJ2-3, reads DGGITQSPKYLFRKEGQNVTLSCEQNLNHDAMYWYRQDPGQGLRLIYYSQIVNDFQKGDIAEGYSVSREKKESFPLTVTSAQKNPTAFYLCASGALRGTQYFGPGTRLTVL.

The chain has TRBV5-1 and TRBJ1-1; D not certain. V gave up 3 bases and J gave up 1 base, with 10 bases separating them. Germline V CDR1 and CDR2: SGHRS, YFSETQ. CDR3 length equals 14 residues. DNA of the CDR3: TGCGCCAGCAGCTATGCCCCTACGAACACTGAAGCTTTCTTT. This translates into CASSYAPTNTEAFF.

V and J are TRBV6-1 and TRBJ2-1; maybe TRBD1 (5 bases). The CDR3 loop spans 14 amino acids. CDR1 and CDR2 from the germline V gene are MNHNS and SASEGT. V lost 7 bases to trimming and J lost 2 bases, with 12 bases between them. The CDR3 nucleotides are TGTGCCAGCACGGGCAGGGTGGCCTACAATGAGCAGTTCTTC. Protein product: CASTGRVAYNEQFF.

This chain links TRBV27 with TRBJ2-5, with 13 nucleotides matching TRBD2. The CDR3 sequence is 16 residues long. J was trimmed by 5 bases and V by 6 bases; bases with no gene match: 9. Germline CDR1 reads MNHEY; CDR2 reads SMNVEV (reference sequence). Here the CDR3 reads CASSSPLAGGRETQYF. The CDR3 coding sequence is TGTGCCAGCAGCTCCCCACTAGCGGGGGGGCGGGAGACCCAGTACTTC.

This clone was counted once. The chain is built from TRBV9 and TRBJ1-1; 9 positions match TRBD1. In germline, CDR1 is SGDLS, CDR2 YYNGEE. V was clipped by 2 bases and J by 4 bases; unmatched bases: 6. This CDR3 is 15 amino acids long. The CDR3: CASSVGTGLGTEAFF. The CDR3 DNA follows: TGTGCCAGCAGCGTCGGGACAGGGCTGGGCACTGAAGCTTTCTTT.

The chain couples TRBV7-2 to TRBJ2-3; D uncertain. The CDR3 has 12 residues. V dropped 2 bases and J dropped 9 bases, with 9 bases sitting between them. Per germline, CDR1 SGHTA and CDR2 FQGNSA. CDR3 DNA sequence: TGTGCCAGCAGCTTATATGGTGAGACGCAGTATTTT. The encoded protein is CASSLYGETQYF.

The chain uses TRBV18 and TRBJ2-2; no definite D call. The CDR3 runs to 13 residues. CDR1 and CDR2 (germline): KGHSH, LQKENI. Trimming pared 4 bases from V and 8 bases from J, leaving 11 bases between. The CDR3 loop reads CASSQQKPGELFF. The CDR3 nucleotides read TGTGCCAGCTCACAACAAAAACCGGGGGAGCTGTTTTTT.

V and J are TRBV27 and TRBJ2-1, with D maybe TRBD2 (6 bases). CDR1 is MNHEY and CDR2 is SMNVEV in the germline V gene (reference sequence). V gave up 6 bases and J gave up 5 bases, with 11 bases separating them. The CDR3 spans 13 residues. CDR3 sequence reads: CASRRLGDNEQFF. The CDR3, as DNA: TGTGCCAGCAGGAGACTAGGGGACAATGAGCAGTTCTTC.